Listed below are T cell receptor beta chains from one sample, sequenced in a study of blood T cell repertoires in COVID-19. Assay used: immunoSEQ multiplex PCR; TCRdb lists only in-frame clones, some missing. The sample holds about 190,000 clones; around 85% are singletons and the top ten take 9.5% to 15%. Sequenced: peripheral blood. These receptors came from a woman in her 50s with acute or convalescent COVID-19. Each CDR3 is given with its conserved first and last residue. The order of the fields is clone size, J gene, CDR3 length, V gene, D gene, CDR3 protein, CDR3 DNA. The D gene is left open where the match is weak. Clone sizes are given selectively: once, few, many, or a class where the clone is expanded.

abundance: NA
j_gene: TRBJ2-7
len: 14
v_gene: TRBV13
d_gene: NA
CDR3aa: CASSLGDSSYEQYF
CDR3nt: TGTGCCAGCAGCTTAGGGGACAGCTCCTACGAGCAGTACTTC

abundance: NA
j_gene: TRBJ1-2
len: 15
v_gene: TRBV4-2
d_gene: TRBD1
CDR3aa: CASSLPGQANYGYTF
CDR3nt: TGTGCCAGCAGCCTCCCGGGACAGGCTAACTATGGCTACACCTTC

abundance: NA
j_gene: TRBJ1-1
len: 14
v_gene: TRBV5-6
d_gene: NA
CDR3aa: CASSPGGWNTEAFF
CDR3nt: TGTGCCAGCAGCCCCGGGGGTTGGAACACTGAAGCTTTCTTT

abundance: NA
j_gene: TRBJ2-4
len: 15
v_gene: TRBV2
d_gene: TRBD1
CDR3aa: CASSERGTVKNIQYF
CDR3nt: TGTGCCAGCAGTGAAAGGGGGACAGTAAAAAACATTCAGTACTTC

abundance: NA
j_gene: TRBJ1-3
len: 16
v_gene: TRBV7-9
d_gene: TRBD1
CDR3aa: CASSITTTGAGNTIYF
CDR3nt: TGTGCCAGCAGCATAACCACGACAGGGGCTGGAAACACCATATATTTT

abundance: NA
j_gene: TRBJ1-1
len: 18
v_gene: TRBV14
d_gene: TRBD1
CDR3aa: CASSSYPGQEKMNTEAFF
CDR3nt: TGTGCCAGCAGCTCGTATCCGGGACAGGAGAAAATGAACACTGAAGCTTTCTTT

abundance: NA
j_gene: TRBJ1-6
len: 16
v_gene: TRBV3-1/TRBV3-2
d_gene: NA
CDR3aa: CASSQGGGGNSSPLHF
CDR3nt: TGTGCCAGCAGCCAAGGGGGGGGAGGGAACTCATCACCCCTCCACTTT

abundance: NA
j_gene: TRBJ2-2
len: 14
v_gene: TRBV7-8
d_gene: NA
CDR3aa: CASSFQTGSGELFF
CDR3nt: TGTGCCAGCAGCTTCCAAACAGGGAGTGGGGAGCTGTTTTTT

abundance: NA
j_gene: TRBJ2-5
len: 18
v_gene: TRBV6-2/TRBV6-3
d_gene: TRBD2
CDR3aa: CASSYSPLTSGNAKTQYF
CDR3nt: TGTGCCAGCAGTTACTCCCCACTGACTAGCGGGAACGCAAAGACCCAGTACTTC

abundance: NA
j_gene: TRBJ2-1
len: 13
v_gene: TRBV27
d_gene: NA
CDR3aa: CASSLGSSGEQFF
CDR3nt: TGTGCCAGCAGCTTAGGGTCTTCCGGGGAGCAGTTCTTC

abundance: NA
j_gene: TRBJ2-5
len: 14
v_gene: TRBV27
d_gene: NA
CDR3aa: CATLGGAARETQYF
CDR3nt: TGTGCCACCCTTGGGGGGGCGGCGAGGGAGACCCAGTACTTC

abundance: few
j_gene: TRBJ1-2
len: 15
v_gene: TRBV6-1
d_gene: NA
CDR3aa: CASSENRPQGGGYTF
CDR3nt: TGTGCCAGCAGTGAAAATAGGCCCCAGGGTGGTGGCTACACCTTC

abundance: NA
j_gene: TRBJ2-7
len: 14
v_gene: TRBV11-2
d_gene: NA
CDR3aa: CASSMGHSFYEQYF
CDR3nt: TGTGCCAGCAGCATGGGACATAGCTTCTACGAGCAGTACTTC

abundance: NA
j_gene: TRBJ2-3
len: 14
v_gene: TRBV30
d_gene: NA
CDR3aa: CALLGGLGGGTQYF
CDR3nt: TGTGCCCTGCTCGGGGGCCTGGGCGGGGGTACGCAGTATTTT

abundance: NA
j_gene: TRBJ2-7
len: 15
v_gene: TRBV7-2
d_gene: TRBD2
CDR3aa: CASSFGSGGFYEQYF
CDR3nt: TGTGCCAGCAGCTTCGGTAGCGGGGGGTTCTACGAGCAGTACTTC

abundance: NA
j_gene: TRBJ1-1
len: 11
v_gene: TRBV2
d_gene: NA
CDR3aa: CASSDGGKAFF
CDR3nt: TGTGCCAGCAGTGACGGGGGAAAAGCTTTCTTT

abundance: few
j_gene: TRBJ2-2
len: 15
v_gene: TRBV4-1
d_gene: TRBD1
CDR3aa: CASSPWTGVTGELFF
CDR3nt: TGCGCCAGCAGCCCCTGGACAGGGGTAACCGGGGAGCTGTTTTTT

abundance: NA
j_gene: TRBJ1-5
len: 17
v_gene: TRBV15
d_gene: NA
CDR3aa: CATSRKAGSDSNQPQHF
CDR3nt: TGTGCCACCAGCAGAAAGGCGGGTTCGGATAGCAATCAGCCCCAGCATTTT

abundance: NA
j_gene: TRBJ2-4
len: 18
v_gene: TRBV19
d_gene: TRBD2
CDR3aa: CASSASRASGTSKNIQYF
CDR3nt: TGTGCCAGTAGTGCAAGTCGGGCTAGCGGGACCTCCAAAAACATTCAGTACTTC

abundance: NA
j_gene: TRBJ2-7
len: 15
v_gene: TRBV5-4
d_gene: TRBD1
CDR3aa: CASSLVRDRATEQYF
CDR3nt: TGTGCCAGCAGCTTGGTCCGGGACAGGGCAACCGAGCAGTACTTC

abundance: NA
j_gene: TRBJ1-5
len: 15
v_gene: TRBV6-5
d_gene: NA
CDR3aa: CASSPQGLVNQPQHF
CDR3nt: TGTGCCAGCAGTCCCCAGGGTCTCGTTAATCAGCCCCAGCATTTT

abundance: NA
j_gene: TRBJ1-2
len: 14
v_gene: TRBV5-1
d_gene: NA
CDR3aa: CASSLGTEGYGYTF
CDR3nt: TGCGCCAGCAGCTTGGGTACCGAGGGCTATGGCTACACCTTC

abundance: NA
j_gene: TRBJ2-1
len: 16
v_gene: TRBV10-3
d_gene: TRBD1
CDR3aa: CAISESLGQGSNEQFF
CDR3nt: TGTGCCATCAGTGAGTCCTTAGGACAGGGCTCCAATGAGCAGTTCTTC

abundance: NA
j_gene: TRBJ1-2
len: 16
v_gene: TRBV6-2/TRBV6-3
d_gene: TRBD1
CDR3aa: CASSYSRQGASYGYTF
CDR3nt: TGTGCCAGCAGTTACTCGAGACAGGGGGCGAGTTATGGCTACACCTTC

abundance: NA
j_gene: TRBJ2-3
len: 17
v_gene: TRBV15
d_gene: NA
CDR3aa: CATSRDLSGVRADTQYF
CDR3nt: TGTGCCACCAGCAGAGATTTGTCGGGGGTGAGGGCAGATACGCAGTATTTT

abundance: once
j_gene: TRBJ1-1
len: 13
v_gene: TRBV7-2
d_gene: NA
CDR3aa: CASSSDWNTEAFF
CDR3nt: TGTGCCAGCAGCTCGGACTGGAACACTGAAGCTTTCTTT

abundance: NA
j_gene: TRBJ2-1
len: 15
v_gene: TRBV5-6
d_gene: NA
CDR3aa: CASSLGTRGGNEQFF
CDR3nt: TGTGCCAGCAGCTTGGGGACAAGGGGAGGAAATGAGCAGTTCTTC

abundance: once
j_gene: TRBJ2-7
len: 15
v_gene: TRBV7-8
d_gene: TRBD2
CDR3aa: CASSTSAGGSYEQYF
CDR3nt: TGTGCCAGCAGCACATCAGCGGGGGGGTCCTACGAGCAGTACTTC

abundance: NA
j_gene: TRBJ1-1
len: 11
v_gene: TRBV6-2/TRBV6-3
d_gene: NA
CDR3aa: CASSYNGEAFF
CDR3nt: TGTGCCAGCAGTTACAACGGGGAGGCTTTCTTT

abundance: NA
j_gene: TRBJ2-7
len: 13
v_gene: TRBV7-9
d_gene: TRBD2
CDR3aa: CASSRGLAGDTYF
CDR3nt: TGTGCCAGCAGCCGCGGACTAGCGGGAGATACGTACTTC

abundance: NA
j_gene: TRBJ1-1
len: 16
v_gene: TRBV5-6
d_gene: NA
CDR3aa: CASSSRVLEGHTEAFF
CDR3nt: TGTGCCAGCAGCTCGCGGGTATTGGAGGGTCACACTGAAGCTTTCTTT

abundance: NA
j_gene: TRBJ1-1
len: 15
v_gene: TRBV19
d_gene: NA
CDR3aa: CASSARTWDVPEAFF
CDR3nt: TGTGCCAGTAGTGCAAGGACATGGGATGTCCCTGAAGCTTTCTTT

abundance: NA
j_gene: TRBJ1-2
len: 14
v_gene: TRBV27
d_gene: NA
CDR3aa: CASSRAGRGYGYTF
CDR3nt: TGTGCCAGCAGTCGAGCAGGGAGGGGCTATGGCTACACCTTC

abundance: NA
j_gene: TRBJ2-1
len: 14
v_gene: TRBV7-2
d_gene: TRBD2
CDR3aa: CASSSGLAHNEQFF
CDR3nt: TGTGCCAGCAGCTCGGGACTAGCCCACAATGAGCAGTTCTTC

abundance: NA
j_gene: TRBJ2-1
len: 14
v_gene: TRBV6-6
d_gene: TRBD1
CDR3aa: CASKLGTGSNEQFF
CDR3nt: TGTGCCAGTAAGTTAGGGACAGGGAGCAATGAGCAGTTCTTC

abundance: NA
j_gene: TRBJ2-3
len: 17
v_gene: TRBV7-9
d_gene: NA
CDR3aa: CASSLITDYLSTDTQYF
CDR3nt: TGTGCCAGCAGCTTAATTACAGACTACCTAAGCACAGATACGCAGTATTTT

abundance: NA
j_gene: TRBJ2-7
len: 14
v_gene: TRBV27
d_gene: TRBD1
CDR3aa: CASSWTGLEGEQYF
CDR3nt: TGTGCCAGCAGCTGGACAGGGCTCGAGGGGGAGCAGTACTTC

abundance: NA
j_gene: TRBJ2-2
len: 14
v_gene: TRBV6-2/TRBV6-3
d_gene: NA
CDR3aa: CASSRDLNTGELFF
CDR3nt: TGTGCCAGCAGTCGGGACTTAAACACCGGGGAGCTGTTTTTT

abundance: NA
j_gene: TRBJ1-2
len: 15
v_gene: TRBV19
d_gene: TRBD1
CDR3aa: CASSISRDRVVGYTF
CDR3nt: TGTGCCAGTAGTATATCTCGGGACAGGGTGGTCGGCTACACCTTC

abundance: NA
j_gene: TRBJ2-1
len: 15
v_gene: TRBV19
d_gene: NA
CDR3aa: CASSIVTISYNEQFF
CDR3nt: TGTGCCAGTAGTATAGTAACTATTTCCTACAATGAGCAGTTCTTC

abundance: NA
j_gene: TRBJ1-4
len: 15
v_gene: TRBV19
d_gene: NA
CDR3aa: CASSKWLGRDEKLFF
CDR3nt: TGTGCCAGTAGTAAGTGGTTGGGCCGAGATGAAAAACTGTTTTTT

abundance: NA
j_gene: TRBJ2-2
len: 13
v_gene: TRBV28
d_gene: NA
CDR3aa: CASILQGTGELFF
CDR3nt: TGTGCCAGCATCCTCCAGGGGACCGGGGAGCTGTTTTTT

abundance: NA
j_gene: TRBJ2-1
len: 14
v_gene: TRBV7-2
d_gene: NA
CDR3aa: CASSFRGAGYEQFF
CDR3nt: TGTGCCAGCAGCTTCCGGGGGGCTGGTTATGAGCAGTTCTTC

abundance: NA
j_gene: TRBJ2-4
len: 17
v_gene: TRBV7-2
d_gene: TRBD1
CDR3aa: CASSLEGQGRSKNIQYF
CDR3nt: TGTGCCAGCAGCTTAGAGGGACAGGGTCGGTCCAAAAACATTCAGTACTTC

abundance: NA
j_gene: TRBJ2-7
len: 12
v_gene: TRBV11-2
d_gene: NA
CDR3aa: CASSPGGYEQYF
CDR3nt: TGTGCCAGCAGCCCGGGTGGGTACGAGCAGTACTTC

abundance: NA
j_gene: TRBJ2-2
len: 15
v_gene: TRBV6-6
d_gene: NA
CDR3aa: CASSYTDTNTGELFF
CDR3nt: TGTGCCAGCAGTTACACGGACACCAACACCGGGGAGCTGTTTTTT